One sample yielded the 28 T cell receptor beta chains listed below, sequenced in a study of blood T cell repertoires in COVID-19. TCRdb's table, derived via immunoSEQ multiplex PCR, lists solely in-frame clones and lacks some. The repertoire holds fewer than 90,000 clones, with 85% to 90% as singletons. Sequenced: peripheral blood. These receptors all stem from a man aged 80 or over in a cohort sampled during active COVID-19.

The chain joins TRBV18 to TRBJ2-7; weak D call: TRBD1 (6 bases). CDR1 KGHSH and CDR2 LQKENI come from the germline V gene. V was pared by 4 bases and J by 6 bases, with 7 bases between. This CDR3 has 11 residues. CDR3 in DNA: TGTGCCAGCTCACAGGGGGTCGAGCAGTACGTC. Its protein is CASSQGVEQYV.

The rearrangement joins TRBV3-1 (or the pseudogene TRBV3-2) to TRBJ2-1, with 10 bases fitting TRBD2. CDR3 length: 15 residues. Germline V gene sequence: CDR1 LGHDT, CDR2 YNNKEL (reference sequence). The V gene end was trimmed by 4 bases and the J gene end by 8 bases; junction bases not matched to a gene: 8. The CDR3 DNA is TGTGCCAGCAGCCTCCGAGCGGGGGGGCCCGATGAGCAGTTCTTC. Translation: CASSLRAGGPDEQFF.

The gene calls are TRBV5-1 and TRBJ1-2; D is undetermined. Germline CDR1 is SGHRS and CDR2 is YFSETQ. The V and J ends lost 1 base and 5 bases respectively, with 9 bases between them. This CDR3 comprises 13 residues. The CDR3, as DNA: TGCGCCAGCAGCTTGAGTGGTAGTTATGGCTACACCTTC. The encoded protein is CASSLSGSYGYTF. Full variable domain (outside the CDR3, taken from reference TRBV5-1 and TRBJ1-2): KAGVTQTPRYLIKTRGQQVTLSCSPISGHRSVSWYQQTPGQGLQFLFEYFSETQRNKGNFPGRFSGRQFSNSRSEMNVSTLELGDSALYLCASSLSGSYGYTFGSGTRLTVV.

The chain links TRBV9 to TRBJ1-2; 7 positions match TRBD1. The CDR3 is 13 residues long. CDR1 and CDR2 (germline): SGDLS, YYNGEE. J lost 4 bases, V lost 7 bases, and 7 bases had no gene match. CDR3 region: CASGGDRFYGYTF. CDR3 in DNA: TGTGCCAGCGGCGGGGACAGATTCTATGGCTACACCTTC. Using reference TRBV9 and TRBJ1-2 for the parts outside the CDR3, the full variable domain is DSGVTQTPKHLITATGQRVTLRCSPRSGDLSVYWYQQSLDQGLQFLIQYYNGEERAKGNILERFSAQQFPDLHSELNLSSLELGDSALYFCASGGDRFYGYTFGSGTRLTVV.

The chain combines TRBV7-9 with TRBJ2-1; weak D call: TRBD1 (6 bases). The ends were cut back, 1 base at V and 0 bases at J, with 16 bases in the middle. This CDR3 region has 18 residues. The germline V gene encodes CDR1 SEHNR and CDR2 FQNEAQ (reference sequence). CDR3 DNA: TGTGCCAGCAGCTTAGGGAACAGGGCAGACTCCTCCTACAATGAGCAGTTCTTC. Translation gives CASSLGNRADSSYNEQFF. Combining the CDR3 with reference TRBV7-9 and TRBJ2-1 gives the whole variable domain DTGVSQNPRHKITKRGQNVTFRCDPISEHNRLYWYRQTLGQGPEFLTYFQNEAQLEKSRLLSDRFSAERPKGSFSTLEIQRTEQGDSAMYLCASSLGNRADSSYNEQFFGPGTRLTVL.

The rearrangement links TRBV15 to TRBJ2-3; 13 positions agree with TRBD2. The CDR3 extends over 16 amino acids. Germline loops: CDR1 LNHNV, CDR2 YYDKDF (reference sequence). V lost 2 bases and J lost 5; bases outside the gene matches: 4. DNA for the CDR3: TGTGCCACCAGCAGACCACTAGCGGGGGGGAGAGATACGCAGTATTTT. This translates into CATSRPLAGGRDTQYF.

The CDR3 reads CASSMGAGANYGYTF. The CDR3 nucleotides are TGTGCCAGCAGTATGGGGGCAGGGGCTAACTATGGCTACACCTTC. The gene calls are TRBV2 and TRBJ1-2; weak D call: TRBD1 (6 bases). The V end lost 5 bases, the J end lost 0 bases, and 13 bases lay between the germline ends. This CDR3 spans 15 amino acids. Per the germline V gene, CDR1 is SNHLY and CDR2 is FYNNEI.

The chain is built from TRBV5-4 and TRBJ1-2, with TRBD1 as a possible D gene (5 bases). CDR1 is SGHNT and CDR2 is YYREEE in the germline V gene (reference sequence). CDR3 length equals 14 residues. Trimming took off 6 bases at V and 3 bases at J, with 15 bases between the two ends. In DNA form, the CDR3 reads TGTGCCAGCACCAAGTTGGGGGGGGACTATGGCTACACCTTC. Translated: CASTKLGGDYGYTF.

V is TRBV10-3 and J is TRBJ1-5, with TRBD1 matching over 7 bases. The V segment lost 6 bases and the J segment 3 bases; nucleotides outside the gene matches: 14. Germline lookup yields CDR1 ENHRY and CDR2 SYGVKD. This CDR3 region has 17 residues. CDR3 in DNA: TGTGCCATCAGCCCCTTTGGGACAGCCGCTTACAATCAGCCCCAGCATTTT. Translated: CAISPFGTAAYNQPQHF.

The chain combines TRBV10-3 with TRBJ2-5, with 12 bases that match TRBD2. J lost 2 bases, V lost 4 bases, and 2 bases had no gene match. Germline V gives CDR1 ENHRY, CDR2 SYGVKD. This CDR3 is built from 15 residues. This chain's CDR3 is CAISALAGGQETQYF. DNA of the CDR3: TGTGCCATCAGTGCTCTAGCGGGGGGGCAAGAGACCCAGTACTTC.

V is TRBV6-5 and J is TRBJ2-3; D is perhaps TRBD2 (7 bases). Trimming left V 9 bases short and J 6 bases short, with 16 bases between. The CDR3 runs to 13 residues. Germline assignment: CDR1 MNHEY and CDR2 SVGAGI. As DNA, the CDR3 is TGTGCCAGTGGCGCGGGGGCTGACGATACGCAGTATTTT. Protein product: CASGAGADDTQYF.

The rearrangement uses TRBV6-5 and TRBJ2-3; TRBD1 matches 9 bases. The CDR3 is made up of 13 amino acids. The germline gives CDR1 MNHEY, CDR2 SVGAGI. The junction had 5 bases not matched to a gene; V was cut back by 6 bases and J by 7 bases. The CDR3 loop is CASRTGGGNTQYF. In DNA, the CDR3 is TGTGCCAGCAGAACAGGGGGCGGAAATACGCAGTATTTT.

The rearrangement joins TRBV28 to TRBJ1-5, with D tentatively TRBD1 (6 bases). This CDR3 region has 15 residues. Trimming stripped 5 bases from V and 2 bases from J, with 13 bases between. CDR1 MDHEN and CDR2 SYDVKM come from the germline V gene. CDR3 sequence: CASSEYSGGNQPQHF. The CDR3 coding sequence is TGTGCCAGCAGTGAGTACTCAGGGGGCAATCAGCCCCAGCATTTT. Based on the CDR3 plus reference TRBV28 and TRBJ1-5, the full variable domain is DVKVTQSSRYLVKRTGEKVFLECVQDMDHENMFWYRQDPGLGLRLIYFSYDVKMKEKGDIPEGYSVSREKKERFSLILESASTNQTSMYLCASSEYSGGNQPQHFGDGTRLSIL.

The chain couples TRBV29-1 to TRBJ2-4, with D perhaps TRBD1 (5 bases). This CDR3 spans 15 amino acids. CDR1 SQVTM and CDR2 ANQGSEA come from the germline V gene. V shed 0 bases and J shed 1 base, with 10 bases lying between them. The CDR3 DNA sequence: TGCAGCGTTGAAGATAGGGGCAGGGCCAAAAACATTCAGTACTTC. This gives the protein CSVEDRGRAKNIQYF.

The rearrangement links TRBV5-6 to TRBJ1-1; D not certain. Trimming left V 2 bases short and J 1 base short, with 9 bases between. From germline, CDR1 is SGHDT and CDR2 YYEEEE. The CDR3 covers 14 residues. Here the CDR3 DNA reads TGTGCCAGCAGCTTTGGGCGTTGGAACACTGAAGCTTTCTTT. Its protein product is CASSFGRWNTEAFF.

This chain connects TRBV7-2 to TRBJ2-1; TRBD1 matches at 10 bases. Trimming cost V 5 bases and J 6 bases; bases outside gene matches: 13. CDR1 and CDR2 (germline): SGHTA, FQGNSA. The CDR3 runs 17 residues. The chain's CDR3 is CASSLRGTGVGANEQFF. The CDR3 nucleotides read TGTGCCAGCAGCCTACGGGGGACAGGGGTTGGAGCCAATGAGCAGTTCTTC.

This rearrangement joins TRBV6-5 to TRBJ2-1, with a weak D call TRBD1 (6 bases). V dropped 4 bases and J dropped 2 bases, with 6 bases sitting between them. In germline, CDR1 is MNHEY, CDR2 SVGAGI. CDR3 size: 13 residues. The DNA for the CDR3 is TGTGCCAGCAGTTGGGACACCTACAATGAGCAGTTCTTC. As protein: CASSWDTYNEQFF.

As concerns this clone: A read error may produce the germline difference seen at one junction end. The chain links TRBV2 to TRBJ2-3; the match to TRBD2 covers 7 bases. This CDR3 has 15 residues. Germline V gene data show CDR1 as SNHLY and CDR2 as FYNNEI. The CDR3 sequence: CAGSGLAGGTDTQYF. CDR3 coding DNA: TGTGCCGGCAGCGGTTTGGCGGGGGGCACAGATACGCAGTATTTT.

The chain carries TRBV7-2 and TRBJ1-4; D is possibly TRBD1 (5 bases). Germline V gene sequence: CDR1 SGHTA, CDR2 FQGNSA. V was cut by 2 bases and J by 4 bases, with 14 bases left in between. CDR3 length: 16 amino acids. CDR3 DNA: TGTGCCAGCAGCTTAACCGGGACTACCTTTAATGAAAAACTGTTTTTT. It specifies CASSLTGTTFNEKLFF.

The chain combines TRBV19 with TRBJ2-3; 7 positions match TRBD1. Germline CDR1 is LNHDA and CDR2 is SQIVND (reference sequence). With V trimmed by 5 bases and J by 4 bases, 3 bases remained unmatched. The CDR3 totals 13 residues. This CDR3 is CASSPQGADTQYF. CDR3 DNA: TGTGCCAGTAGTCCTCAGGGGGCAGATACGCAGTATTTT.

V and J are TRBV29-1 and TRBJ2-3; 15 positions match TRBD2. V gave up 8 bases and J gave up 4 bases; unmatched junction bases: 4. This CDR3 has 14 amino acids. CDR1 and CDR2 from the germline V gene are SQVTM and ANQGSEA. The CDR3 DNA reads as TGCAGCATGGGGACTAGCGGGGGGTCAGATACGCAGTATTTT. This sequence encodes CSMGTSGGSDTQYF.

The rearrangement links TRBV2 to TRBJ2-7, with TRBD2 as a possible D gene (5 bases). Germline lookup yields CDR1 SNHLY and CDR2 FYNNEI. V lost 0 bases and J lost 6, with 12 bases in between. This CDR3 is 14 amino acids long. The CDR3 here is CASSEALPGSEQYF. Written as DNA, the CDR3 is TGTGCCAGCAGTGAAGCCCTACCGGGGTCCGAGCAGTACTTC.

V is TRBV9 and J is TRBJ2-1; D might be TRBD1 (5 bases). Trimming stripped 3 bases from V and 0 bases from J, with 19 bases between. The CDR3 extends over 18 amino acids. Germline-derived CDR1 and CDR2 are SGDLS and YYNGEE. For the CDR3, the DNA is TGTGCCAGCAGCGGGTCCCGGCGGACATCCACCTCCTACAATGAGCAGTTCTTC. Encoded protein: CASSGSRRTSTSYNEQFF.

This chain links TRBV11-3 with TRBJ1-1, with a possible D match to TRBD1 (5 bases). In germline, CDR1 is SGHNT, CDR2 YENEEA. Between the trimmed V and J ends, which lost 5 bases and 1 base, there was a span of 11 bases. This CDR3 has 14 amino acids. The CDR3 DNA follows: TGTGCCAGCAGCCGGGGGGGACCGAACACTGAAGCTTTCTTT. Translating gives CASSRGGPNTEAFF. Variable domain in full (rest from reference TRBV11-3 and TRBJ1-1): EAGVVQSPRYKIIEKKQPVAFWCNPISGHNTLYWYLQNLGQGPELLIRYENEEAVDDSQLPKDRFSAERLKGVDSTLKIQPAELGDSAVYLCASSRGGPNTEAFFGQGTRLTVV.

The chain uses TRBV10-3 and TRBJ2-5; 7 nucleotides match TRBD2. This CDR3 is 16 amino acids long. Germline lookup yields CDR1 ENHRY and CDR2 SYGVKD. J lost 2 bases, V lost 0 bases, and 6 bases had no gene match. CDR3 in DNA: TGTGCCATCAGTGAGTCGAACGGGGGAGGGCAAGAGACCCAGTACTTC. This encodes CAISESNGGGQETQYF.

This clone has a single count. This sequence joins TRBV14 and TRBJ1-1; possibly TRBD1 for D (5 bases). Germline lookup yields CDR1 SGHDN and CDR2 FVKESK. The CDR3 is 21 amino acids. Trimming pared 0 bases from V and 0 bases from J, leaving 26 bases between. The CDR3 sequence: CASSQDWLRVLGGAMNTEAFF. The CDR3 bases are TGTGCCAGCAGCCAAGATTGGCTAAGGGTTCTGGGTGGGGCGATGAACACTGAAGCTTTCTTT.

V and J are TRBV4-2 and TRBJ2-5; TRBD2 matches at 7 bases. Germline V gives CDR1 LGHNA, CDR2 YNFKEQ. The CDR3 contains 14 residues. V shed 4 bases and J 3 bases; nucleotides not matched to a gene: 5. The CDR3 region is CASSPSLAKETQYF. CDR3 DNA sequence: TGTGCCAGCAGCCCCTCACTAGCGAAAGAGACCCAGTACTTC.

This clone has only one observation. This chain uses TRBV5-1 with TRBJ2-7, with 10 bases identical to TRBD2. The germline V gene encodes CDR1 SGHRS and CDR2 YFSETQ. The V segment lost 4 bases and the J segment 2 bases; nucleotides outside the gene matches: 18. This CDR3 is 19 amino acids long. CDR3 residues: CASSRHGTVLAGDTYEQYF. DNA of the CDR3: TGCGCCAGCAGCCGCCACGGGACAGTCCTAGCGGGGGACACCTACGAGCAGTACTTC.